This T cell receptor (beta chain) was sequenced for a study of OX40 agonist ivuxolimab in advanced cancers. Study summary: Each dose-escalation patient presented with hepatocellular carcinoma, melanoma, renal cell or head and neck cancer.

Baseline, cycle 4 day 1, and cycle 7 day 1 were the blood sampling points. Germline CDR1 and CDR2: MNHEY and SMNVEV (reference sequence). Trimming cost V 6 bases and J 9 bases, with 11 bases left between them. The CDR3 sequence is 11 residues long. Libraries were prepared by immunoSEQ multiplex PCR; TCRdb keeps only in-frame clonotypes and omits some of them. Among 60,000 or so clones listed, less than 85% were seen once. General observations from the study: With doses of 0.1 to 3.0 mg/kg, CD4+ and CD8+ blood T cells had undergone clonal expansion by week 6. Clonal expansion in partial responders at 0.1-3.0 mg/kg ranked among the lowest.

As to this clone: Its target is not known.

The material was CD4+ or CD8+ T cells sorted from blood, obtained in a trial of the OX40 agonist ivuxolimab. The V and J genes are TRBV27 and TRBJ1-2; D may be TRBD1 (5 bases). This receptor was obtained from an adult with an advanced solid tumor such as melanoma, head and neck, liver or kidney cancer. CDR3 in amino acids: CASSRGGSYTF. CDR3 sequence (DNA): TGTGCCAGCAGCCGCGGGGGGAGCTACACCTTC.